These 20 T cell receptor beta chains originate from one sample sequenced in a study of T cells in Graves' hyperthyroidism and ophthalmopathy. RNA transcripts gave rise to amplified TCR beta CDR3 regions. During a first-round RT-PCR of the TCR CDR3, the HTBI primer set was used. MiXCR, applied by TCRdb to the multiplex PCR reads, yields one record per CDR3 protein. This repertoire shows 300,000 to 450,000 distinct CDR3 sequences, about 15% found once; its top ten account for approximately 29%. The sample consisted of blood. These receptors originate from a woman under 40 with Graves' hyperthyroidism.

This clonotype appeared many times. The gene calls are TRBV11-2 and TRBJ2-4; 8 bases align to TRBD1. The trim removed 5 bases at V and 6 bases at J, leaving 6 bases unmatched. The CDR3 runs 14 residues. Germline V gene lookup returns CDR1 SGHAT and CDR2 FQNNGV. CDR3 region: CASSTRQGPNIQYF. CDR3 sequence (DNA): TGTGCCAGCAGCACCCGACAGGGGCCAAACATTCAGTACTTC.

The chain links TRBV2 to TRBJ2-3; 9 positions agree with TRBD1. The germline V gene has CDR1 SNHLY and CDR2 FYNNEI. This CDR3 region has 14 residues. The V and J ends lost 10 bases and 0 bases, in that order; junction bases with no gene match: 5. The CDR3 loop is CATSTGGSTDTQYF. The CDR3 region has the DNA TGTGCCACCTCGACAGGGGGGAGCACAGATACGCAGTATTTT.

The chain uses TRBV9 and TRBJ2-7; D not certain. The CDR3 contains 14 residues. Trimming took 0 bases from V and 0 from J, leaving 7 bases between them. CDR1 is SGDLS and CDR2 is YYNGEE in the germline V gene. CDR3 sequence: CASSVGLSSYEQYF. Here the CDR3 DNA reads TGTGCCAGCAGCGTAGGCCTGAGCTCCTACGAGCAGTACTTC.

This chain joins TRBV10-1 and TRBJ1-1, with D maybe TRBD1 (5 bases). The V end lost 1 base, the J end lost 5 bases, and 14 bases lay between the germline ends. This CDR3 contains 15 residues. Looked up from germline, CDR1 is WNHNN and CDR2 is SYGVQD (reference sequence). The CDR3 DNA reads TGCGCCAGCAGTGAGTTTAACGGGGGGAGAACTGAAGCTTTCTTT. It yields the protein CASSEFNGGRTEAFF.

This clonotype was observed many times. This chain joins TRBV3-1 and TRBJ1-1, with a tentative D call TRBD1 (6 bases). The CDR3 has 14 residues. Per the germline V gene, CDR1 is LGHDT and CDR2 is YNNKEL (reference sequence). Between the trimmed V and J ends, which lost 3 bases and 4 bases, there was a span of 12 bases. CDR3 sequence reads: CASSQNRQVTEAFF. The CDR3 region has the DNA TGTGCCAGCAGCCAGAATCGACAGGTCACTGAAGCTTTCTTT.

This clonotype was recorded at least ten times. The chain uses TRBV7-8 and TRBJ2-1; 7 bases agree with TRBD2. J lost 2 bases, V lost 0 bases, and 4 bases had no gene match. Germline CDR1 is SGHVS and CDR2 is FQNEAQ. There are 16 residues in the CDR3. The CDR3 sequence: CASSLAFAGAYNEQFF. In DNA, the CDR3 is TGTGCCAGCAGCTTAGCATTCGCGGGAGCCTACAATGAGCAGTTCTTC. The whole variable domain, remainder taken from reference TRBV7-8 and TRBJ2-1, is GAGVSQSPRYKVAKRGQDVALRCDPISGHVSLFWYQQALGQGPEFLTYFQNEAQLDKSGLPSDRFFAERPEGSVSTLKIQRTQQEDSAVYLCASSLAFAGAYNEQFFGPGTRLTVL.

This clonotype was counted many times. This chain uses TRBV27 with TRBJ2-1; 8 nucleotides match TRBD2. The CDR3 spans 15 residues. CDR1 MNHEY and CDR2 SMNVEV come from the germline V gene (reference sequence). V shed 2 bases and J 5 bases; nucleotides not matched to a gene: 5. The CDR3 coding sequence is TGTGCCAGCAGTTTAGGCGGGGGGCTTAACAATGAGCAGTTCTTC. This encodes CASSLGGGLNNEQFF.

This chain joins TRBV5-1 and TRBJ2-3; weak D call: TRBD1 (6 bases). Trimming removed 4 bases at V and 4 bases at J, with 16 bases between. CDR3 length: 15 residues. From germline, CDR1 is SGHRS and CDR2 YFSETQ. The CDR3 sequence is CASSKSGVVSDTQYF. CDR3 bases: TGCGCCAGCAGCAAGTCAGGGGTGGTATCAGATACGCAGTATTTT.

The CDR3 nucleotides are TGTGCCAGCAGCCCCGGTTTTGGGCAGTACTTC. Its translation: CASSPGFGQYF. V is TRBV14 and J is TRBJ2-7; D is unresolved. The CDR3 extends over 11 amino acids. V lost 4 bases to trimming and J lost 9 bases, with 10 bases between them. Per germline, CDR1 SGHDN and CDR2 FVKESK.

This clonotype was found many times. V is TRBV5-1 and J is TRBJ2-1, with D maybe TRBD2 (5 bases). This CDR3 comprises 12 residues. CDR1 and CDR2 (germline): SGHRS, YFSETQ. The germline V and J ends were trimmed by 5 bases and 5 bases, with 8 bases remaining between them. CDR3 amino acids: CASSGENNEQFF. The CDR3 DNA reads as TGCGCCAGCAGTGGGGAGAACAATGAGCAGTTCTTC.

This clonotype occurred a few times. The V gene is TRBV10-3, the J gene TRBJ2-1, with 14 bases fitting TRBD2. Germline-derived CDR1 and CDR2 are ENHRY and SYGVKD. The CDR3 has 14 residues. V was pared by 4 bases and J by 10 bases, with 3 bases of the junction left unmatched. CDR3 loop: CAISGLAGGGEQFF. The CDR3 region has the DNA TGTGCCATCAGTGGACTAGCGGGAGGGGGGGAGCAGTTCTTC.

The chain uses TRBV9 and TRBJ2-1; TRBD2 matches 8 bases. The J segment lost 7 bases and the V segment lost 0 bases, leaving 21 bases of the junction unmatched. Germline V gene data show CDR1 as SGDLS and CDR2 as YYNGEE. The CDR3 runs to 20 residues. The CDR3 DNA follows: TGTGCCAGCAGCGTAGTATCTTCTTCGACGGGACTAGGGGCCAGGAATGAGCAGTTCTTC. It encodes CASSVVSSSTGLGARNEQFF.

A note on this clonotype: Without the conserved terminal phenylalanine or tryptophan, this CDR3 likely stems from a read error. The chain carries TRBV7-2 and TRBJ1-6, with 9 bases that match TRBD1. There are 16 residues in the CDR3. After removal of 3 bases from V and 7 bases from J, the junction contained 7 bases not matched to a gene. In germline, CDR1 is SGHTA, CDR2 FQGNSA. The CDR3 loop reads CASSFPGQGSNSPLHL. The DNA for the CDR3 is TGTGCCAGCAGCTTTCCGGGACAGGGCAGCAATTCACCCCTCCACCTT.

The chain joins TRBV9 to TRBJ2-7, with D perhaps matching TRBD2 (6 bases). The V end lost 0 bases, the J end lost 5 bases, and 18 bases lay between the germline ends. The CDR3 is 16 residues long. Germline V CDR1 and CDR2: SGDLS, YYNGEE. Written as DNA, the CDR3 is TGTGCCAGCAGCGTAGGAGTAAGGCGGGGTGGGGACGAGCAGTACTTC. This codes for CASSVGVRRGGDEQYF.

This clonotype was observed many times. The genes are TRBV2 and TRBJ2-7; 9 bases line up with TRBD1. The CDR3 is 17 amino acids. The germline V gene encodes CDR1 SNHLY and CDR2 FYNNEI. V dropped 4 bases and J dropped 5; count of bases not matched to a gene: 15. The CDR3 region is CASSVGQGLSGPHEQYF. The CDR3 bases are TGTGCCAGCAGTGTCGGACAGGGGCTAAGCGGACCGCACGAGCAGTACTTC.

This clonotype was counted many times. The chain uses TRBV2 and TRBJ2-5; TRBD2 matches 8 bases. The trim removed 2 bases at V and 4 bases at J, leaving 6 bases unmatched. CDR3 length: 15 residues. Germline CDR1 reads SNHLY; CDR2 reads FYNNEI. Here the CDR3 DNA reads TGTGCCAGCAGTGAACAAGCGGGAGAAGGAGAGACCCAGTACTTC. Translating gives CASSEQAGEGETQYF.

The rearrangement joins TRBV28 to TRBJ1-2; D possibly corresponds to TRBD1 (5 bases). The germline gives CDR1 MDHEN, CDR2 SYDVKM. Trimming cost V 6 bases and J 8 bases, with 19 bases left between them. The CDR3 covers 14 residues. The chain's CDR3 is CASSSRGRAVGYTF. The CDR3 DNA follows: TGTGCCAGCAGCTCCCGGGGGAGGGCAGTAGGCTACACCTTC.

CDR3 residues: CASTGEVQFREQFF. CDR3 in DNA: TGTGCCAGTACCGGGGAGGTGCAATTTCGTGAGCAGTTCTTC. The chain recombines TRBV19 with TRBJ2-1, with a possible D match to TRBD2 (6 bases). The germline V gene has CDR1 LNHDA and CDR2 SQIVND (reference sequence). This CDR3 spans 14 amino acids. Trimming shortened V by 7 bases and J by 9 bases, and 19 bases separated the two germline ends.

The sample holds many counts of this clonotype. The chain carries TRBV5-1 and TRBJ2-7; TRBD1 agrees at 8 bases. V trimming: 0 bases; J trimming: 2 bases; junction bases outside the gene matches: 1. Germline V gene data show CDR1 as SGHRS and CDR2 as YFSETQ. This CDR3 has 14 residues. The CDR3 reads CASSLAGQAYEQYF. The DNA of the CDR3 is TGCGCCAGCAGCTTGGCGGGACAGGCCTACGAGCAGTACTTC.

This chain connects TRBV10-2 to TRBJ1-5; TRBD1 might be the D (6 bases). The ends were cut back, 7 bases at V and 1 base at J, with 8 bases in the middle. The germline V gene encodes CDR1 WSHSY and CDR2 SAAADI. This CDR3 contains 13 residues. The DNA for the CDR3 is TGCGCCAGCACAGGGGAAAGCAATCAGCCCCAGCATTTT. It codes for CASTGESNQPQHF.